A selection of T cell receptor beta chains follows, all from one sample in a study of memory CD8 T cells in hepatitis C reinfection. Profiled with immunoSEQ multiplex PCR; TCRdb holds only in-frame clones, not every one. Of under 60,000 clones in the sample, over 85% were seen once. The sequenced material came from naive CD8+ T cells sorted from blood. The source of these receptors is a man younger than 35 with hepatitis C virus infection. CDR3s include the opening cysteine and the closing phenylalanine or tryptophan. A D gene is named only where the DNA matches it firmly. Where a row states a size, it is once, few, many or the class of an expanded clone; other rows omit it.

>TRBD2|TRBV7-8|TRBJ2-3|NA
CASSRTSGGAADTQYF
TGTGCCAGCAGCCGGACTAGCGGGGGGGCCGCAGATACGCAGTATTTT
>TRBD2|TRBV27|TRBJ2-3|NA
CASSTIVAGGLVTDTQYF
TGTGCCAGCAGTACTATTGTAGCGGGGGGGCTGGTTACAGATACGCAGTATTTT
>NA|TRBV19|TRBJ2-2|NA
CASSIGPLNTGELFF
TGTGCCAGTAGTATTGGGCCCCTCAACACCGGGGAGCTGTTTTTT
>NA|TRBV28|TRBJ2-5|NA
CASRPSLAPQETQYF
TGTGCCAGCAGGCCCTCCTTAGCGCCCCAAGAGACCCAGTACTTC
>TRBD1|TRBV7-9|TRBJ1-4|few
CASSQGTGGGEKLFF
TGTGCCAGCAGCCAAGGGACAGGGGGCGGTGAAAAACTGTTTTTT
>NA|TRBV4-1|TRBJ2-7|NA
CASSQVPSRDEQYF
TGCGCCAGCAGCCAGGTCCCCTCTAGAGACGAGCAGTACTTC
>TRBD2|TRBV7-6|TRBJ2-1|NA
CASSLTGTNYNEQFF
TGTGCCAGCAGCTTAACCGGGACTAACTACAATGAGCAGTTCTTC
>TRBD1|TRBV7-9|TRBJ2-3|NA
CASSSTGADTQYF
TGTGCCAGCAGCTCAACAGGGGCCGATACGCAGTATTTT
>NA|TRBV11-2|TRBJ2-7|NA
CASSLGGQNSYEQYF
TGTGCCAGCAGCTTAGGCGGACAGAACTCCTACGAGCAGTACTTC
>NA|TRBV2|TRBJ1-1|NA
CASSKSGVTEAFF
TGTGCCAGCAGTAAGTCCGGGGTCACTGAAGCTTTCTTT
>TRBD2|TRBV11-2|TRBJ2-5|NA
CASSFEAGAQETQYF
TGTGCCAGCAGCTTTGAAGCGGGGGCCCAAGAGACCCAGTACTTC
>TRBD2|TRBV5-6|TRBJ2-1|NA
CASSFVAGGPEQFF
TGTGCCAGCAGCTTCGTTGCGGGAGGGCCAGAGCAGTTCTTC